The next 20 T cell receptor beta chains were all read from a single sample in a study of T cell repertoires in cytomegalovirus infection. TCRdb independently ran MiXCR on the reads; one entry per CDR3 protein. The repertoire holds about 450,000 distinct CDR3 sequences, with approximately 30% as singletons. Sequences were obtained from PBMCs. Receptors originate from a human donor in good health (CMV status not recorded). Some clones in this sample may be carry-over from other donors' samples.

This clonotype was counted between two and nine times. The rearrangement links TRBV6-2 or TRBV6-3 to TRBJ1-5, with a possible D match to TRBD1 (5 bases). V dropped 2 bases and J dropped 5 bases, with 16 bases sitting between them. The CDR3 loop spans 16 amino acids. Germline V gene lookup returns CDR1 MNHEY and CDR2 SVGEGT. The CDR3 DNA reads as TGTGCCAGCAGTTACCCCGGTCAGGGCGTAGATCAGCCCCAGCATTTT. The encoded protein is CASSYPGQGVDQPQHF.

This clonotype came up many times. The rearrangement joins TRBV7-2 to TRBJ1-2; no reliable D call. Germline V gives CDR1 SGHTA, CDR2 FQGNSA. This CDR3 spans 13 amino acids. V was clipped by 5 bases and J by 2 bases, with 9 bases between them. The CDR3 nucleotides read TGTGCCAGCAGCCCGCCGGAGAACTATGGCTACACCTTC. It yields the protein CASSPPENYGYTF. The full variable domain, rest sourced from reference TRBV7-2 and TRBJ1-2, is GAGVSQSPSNKVTEKGKDVELRCDPISGHTALYWYRQSLGQGLEFLIYFQGNSAPDKSGLPSDRFSAERTGGSVSTLTIQRTQQEDSAVYLCASSPPENYGYTFGSGTRLTVV.

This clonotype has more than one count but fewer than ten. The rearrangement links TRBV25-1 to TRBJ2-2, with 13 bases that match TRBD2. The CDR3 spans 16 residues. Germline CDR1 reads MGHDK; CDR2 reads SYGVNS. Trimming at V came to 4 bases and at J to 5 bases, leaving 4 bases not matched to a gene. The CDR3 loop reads CASSVSGLAGTGELFF. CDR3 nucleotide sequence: TGTGCCAGCAGTGTCTCGGGACTAGCGGGGACCGGGGAGCTGTTTTTT.

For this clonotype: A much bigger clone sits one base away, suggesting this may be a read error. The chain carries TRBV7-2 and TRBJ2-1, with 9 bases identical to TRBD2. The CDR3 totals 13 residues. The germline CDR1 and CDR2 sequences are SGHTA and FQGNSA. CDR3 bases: TGTGCCAGCAGCTCCGGGACTAGCCTTGTAGGCTTATTC. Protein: CASSSGTSLVGLF.

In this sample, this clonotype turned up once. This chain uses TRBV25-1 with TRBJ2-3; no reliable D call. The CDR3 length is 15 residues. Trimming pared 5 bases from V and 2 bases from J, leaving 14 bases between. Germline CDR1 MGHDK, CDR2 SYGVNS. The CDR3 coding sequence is TGTGCCAGCAGTTCCCCCGGCGTTCCCACAGATACGCAGTATTTT. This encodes CASSSPGVPTDTQYF.

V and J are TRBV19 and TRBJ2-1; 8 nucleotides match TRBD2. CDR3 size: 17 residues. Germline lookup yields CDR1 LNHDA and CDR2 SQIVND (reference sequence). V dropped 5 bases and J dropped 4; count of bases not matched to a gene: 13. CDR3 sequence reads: CASSHPPGSGGYNEQFF. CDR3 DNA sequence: TGTGCCAGTAGTCATCCTCCGGGGAGCGGGGGATACAATGAGCAGTTCTTC. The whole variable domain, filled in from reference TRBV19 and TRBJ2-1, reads DGGITQSPKYLFRKEGQNVTLSCEQNLNHDAMYWYRQDPGQGLRLIYYSQIVNDFQKGDIAEGYSVSREKKESFPLTVTSAQKNPTAFYLCASSHPPGSGGYNEQFFGPGTRLTVL.

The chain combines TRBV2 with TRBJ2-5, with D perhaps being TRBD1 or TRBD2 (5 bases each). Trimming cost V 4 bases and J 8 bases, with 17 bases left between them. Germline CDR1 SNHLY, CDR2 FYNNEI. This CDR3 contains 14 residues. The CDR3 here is CASSAPGPGGTQYF. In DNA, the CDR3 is TGTGCCAGCAGTGCCCCGGGCCCTGGGGGAACCCAGTACTTC.

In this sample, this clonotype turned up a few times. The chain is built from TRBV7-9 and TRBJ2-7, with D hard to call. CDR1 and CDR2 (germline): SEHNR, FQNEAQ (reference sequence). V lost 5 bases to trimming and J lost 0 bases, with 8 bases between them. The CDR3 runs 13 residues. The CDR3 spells CASSPSSSYEQYF. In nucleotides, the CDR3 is TGTGCCAGCAGCCCGTCCAGCTCCTACGAGCAGTACTTC.

This CDR3 reads CASSLERQTNTEAFF. DNA for the CDR3: TGTGCCAGCAGCTTAGAGAGACAAACGAACACTGAAGCTTTCTTT. The chain joins TRBV11-2 to TRBJ1-1; no clear D gene. V lost 0 bases and J 1 base, leaving 9 bases between the germline ends. The CDR3 extends over 15 amino acids. CDR1 and CDR2 from the germline V gene are SGHAT and FQNNGV.

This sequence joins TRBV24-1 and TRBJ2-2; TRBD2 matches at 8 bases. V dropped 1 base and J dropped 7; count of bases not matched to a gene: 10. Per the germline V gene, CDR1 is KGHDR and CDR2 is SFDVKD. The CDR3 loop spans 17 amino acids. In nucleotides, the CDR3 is TGTGCCACCAGTGATTTTCGAGCGGGGGAAGGGGACGGGGAGCTGTTTTTT. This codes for CATSDFRAGEGDGELFF.

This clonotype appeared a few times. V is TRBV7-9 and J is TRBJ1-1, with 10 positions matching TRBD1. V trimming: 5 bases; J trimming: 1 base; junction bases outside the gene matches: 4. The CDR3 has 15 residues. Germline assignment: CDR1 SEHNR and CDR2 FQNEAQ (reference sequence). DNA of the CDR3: TGTGCCAGCAGCCCGGGACAGGGGACGAACACTGAAGCTTTCTTT. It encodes CASSPGQGTNTEAFF.

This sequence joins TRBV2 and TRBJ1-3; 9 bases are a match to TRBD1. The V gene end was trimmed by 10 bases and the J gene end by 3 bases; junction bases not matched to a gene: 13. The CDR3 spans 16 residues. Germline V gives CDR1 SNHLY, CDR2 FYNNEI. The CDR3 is CATTGSLDRGGNTIYF. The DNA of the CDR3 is TGTGCCACCACCGGTAGCCTGGACAGGGGTGGAAACACCATATATTTT.

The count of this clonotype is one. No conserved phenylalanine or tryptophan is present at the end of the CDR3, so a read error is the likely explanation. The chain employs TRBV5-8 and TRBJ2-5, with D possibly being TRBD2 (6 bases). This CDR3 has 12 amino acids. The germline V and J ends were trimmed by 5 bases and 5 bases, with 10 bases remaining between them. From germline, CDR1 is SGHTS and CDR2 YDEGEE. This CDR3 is CASRNRGETQYL. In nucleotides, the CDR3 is TGTGCCAGCAGGAACCGGGGGGAGACCCAGTACTTA.

The CDR3 nucleotides read TGTGCCAGCAGCCTAACTGGACGGCGAAGCAATCAGCCCCAGCATTTT. Amino acid sequence: CASSLTGRRSNQPQHF. The rearrangement joins TRBV5-6 to TRBJ1-5; no clear D gene. The CDR3 has 16 amino acids. Trimming cost V 4 bases and J 1 base, with 15 bases left between them. Germline CDR1 SGHDT, CDR2 YYEEEE. Based on the CDR3 plus reference TRBV5-6 and TRBJ1-5, the full variable domain is DAGVTQSPTHLIKTRGQQVTLRCSPKSGHDTVSWYQQALGQGPQFIFQYYEEEERQRGNFPDRFSGHQFPNYSSELNVNALLLGDSALYLCASSLTGRRSNQPQHFGDGTRLSIL.

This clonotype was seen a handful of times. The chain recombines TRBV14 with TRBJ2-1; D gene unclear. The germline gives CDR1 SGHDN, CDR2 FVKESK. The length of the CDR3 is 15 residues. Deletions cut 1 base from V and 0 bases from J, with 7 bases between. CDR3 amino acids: CASSQAQSSYNEQFF. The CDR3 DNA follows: TGTGCCAGCAGCCAAGCGCAAAGCTCCTACAATGAGCAGTTCTTC. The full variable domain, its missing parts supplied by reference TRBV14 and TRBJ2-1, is EAGVTQFPSHSVIEKGQTVTLRCDPISGHDNLYWYRRVMGKEIKFLLHFVKESKQDESGMPNNRFLAERTGGTYSTLKVQPAELEDSGVYFCASSQAQSSYNEQFFGPGTRLTVL.

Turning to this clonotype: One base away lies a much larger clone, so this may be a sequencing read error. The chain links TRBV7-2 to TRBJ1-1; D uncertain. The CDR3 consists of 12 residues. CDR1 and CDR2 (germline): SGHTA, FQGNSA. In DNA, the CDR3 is TGTGCCAGCATCTTAGTGTCTCGGGAAGCTTTCTTT. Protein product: CASILVSREAFF.

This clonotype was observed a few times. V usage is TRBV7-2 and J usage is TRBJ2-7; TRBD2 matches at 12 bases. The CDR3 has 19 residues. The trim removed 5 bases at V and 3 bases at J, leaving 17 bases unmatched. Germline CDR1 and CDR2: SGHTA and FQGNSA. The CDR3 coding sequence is TGTGCCAGCAGCCCCCGACTAGGGCGGACTAGCGGGGAGTACTACGAGCAGTACTTC. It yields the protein CASSPRLGRTSGEYYEQYF.

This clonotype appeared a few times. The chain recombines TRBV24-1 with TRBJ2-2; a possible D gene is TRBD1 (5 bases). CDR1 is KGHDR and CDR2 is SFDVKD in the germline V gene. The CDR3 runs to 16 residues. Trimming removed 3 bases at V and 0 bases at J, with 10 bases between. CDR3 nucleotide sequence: TGTGCCACCAGTGATCACAGGAACCCGAACACCGGGGAGCTGTTTTTT. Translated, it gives CATSDHRNPNTGELFF.

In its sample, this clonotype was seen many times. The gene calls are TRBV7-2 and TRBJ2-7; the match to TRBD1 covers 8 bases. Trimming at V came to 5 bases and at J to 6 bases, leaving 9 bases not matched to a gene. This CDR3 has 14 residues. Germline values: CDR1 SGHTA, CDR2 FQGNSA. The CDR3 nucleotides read TGTGCCAGCAGCCTAATGGACAGGGAAGGCGAGCAGTACTTC. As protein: CASSLMDREGEQYF. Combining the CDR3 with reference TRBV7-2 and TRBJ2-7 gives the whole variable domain GAGVSQSPSNKVTEKGKDVELRCDPISGHTALYWYRQSLGQGLEFLIYFQGNSAPDKSGLPSDRFSAERTGGSVSTLTIQRTQQEDSAVYLCASSLMDREGEQYFGPGTRLTVT.

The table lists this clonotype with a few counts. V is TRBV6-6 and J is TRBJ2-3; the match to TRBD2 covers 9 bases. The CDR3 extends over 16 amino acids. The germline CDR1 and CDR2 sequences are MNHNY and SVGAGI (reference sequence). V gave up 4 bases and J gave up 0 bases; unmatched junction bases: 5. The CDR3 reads CASSFLAGSSTDTQYF. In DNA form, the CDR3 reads TGTGCCAGCAGTTTCCTAGCGGGGAGTAGCACAGATACGCAGTATTTT.